This T cell receptor beta chain was sequenced for a study of T cell responses to AZD1222 COVID-19 vaccine. Study results and limitations: A rise in Spike-specific TCR breadth and depth followed two AZD1222 doses. Donor demographics were predominantly white British with a female majority; clonal diversity may be underestimated.

This clone was observed a handful of times. What it binds is not known. From germline, CDR1 is LGHDT and CDR2 YNNKEL (reference sequence). This CDR3 has 14 amino acids. V lost 4 bases and J 1 base, leaving 10 bases between the germline ends. Assay used: immunoSEQ multiplex PCR; TCRdb lists only in-frame clones, some missing. Here the sample spans about 97,000 clones, over 75% being singletons. The source material was peripheral blood, sampled on day 0 of AZD1222 vaccination. V gene TRBV3-1 (or the pseudogene TRBV3-2) combines with J gene TRBJ1-1; possibly TRBD1 for D (6 bases). The TCR sequence derives from an adult in good health. DNA for the CDR3: TGTGCCAGCAGCCGGGGACAACCGAACACTGAAGCTTTCTTT. Translating gives CASSRGQPNTEAFF.